The 10 T cell receptor beta chains below come from one sample, sequenced in a study of cytomegalovirus exposure and HLA in healthy donors. Researchers ran the PCR with 60 Vbeta and 13 Jbeta primers. The repertoire was sequenced with immunoSEQ multiplex PCR; TCRdb's copy has only in-frame clones and lacks some. This sample has roughly 100,000 clones, with 15% found just once. The sample was PBMCs. The receptor set was obtained from a female donor in good health and CMV-seronegative.

The chain uses TRBV5-4 and TRBJ2-1, with D maybe TRBD2 (6 bases). V was clipped by 2 bases and J by 7 bases, with 10 bases between them. The CDR3 is made up of 13 amino acids. Germline V lookup: CDR1 SGHNT, CDR2 YYREEE (reference sequence). The CDR3 sequence: CASSFGSTNEQFF. CDR3 bases: TGTGCCAGCAGCTTCGGGAGCACGAATGAGCAGTTCTTC.

The chain recombines TRBV7-8 with TRBJ2-3; 13 nucleotides align to TRBD2. This CDR3 contains 15 residues. Germline assignment: CDR1 SGHVS and CDR2 FQNEAQ. V lost 4 bases and J lost 3; bases outside the gene matches: 1. The CDR3, as DNA: TGTGCCAGCAGCTCGGGACTAGCGGGGACAGATACGCAGTATTTT. Translation: CASSSGLAGTDTQYF.

This clone was recorded a few times. This chain links TRBV13 with TRBJ2-7, with D perhaps TRBD2 (6 bases). Germline V gene lookup returns CDR1 PRHDT and CDR2 FYEKMQ (reference sequence). Trimming took 5 bases from V and 1 from J, leaving 15 bases between them. This CDR3 contains 15 residues. The CDR3 sequence: CASSPKGGNSYEQYF. DNA of the CDR3: TGTGCCAGCAGCCCTAAAGGCGGGAATTCCTACGAGCAGTACTTC.

The rearrangement joins TRBV27 to TRBJ2-7, with 12 nucleotides matching TRBD1. CDR1 is MNHEY and CDR2 is SMNVEV in the germline V gene (reference sequence). The CDR3 totals 15 residues. V lost 4 bases and J lost 5; bases outside the gene matches: 6. In DNA form, the CDR3 reads TGTGCCAGCAGTTCCTGGGACAGGGGGCTACACGAGCAGTACTTC. Residues: CASSSWDRGLHEQYF.

The chain recombines TRBV6-1 with TRBJ2-2, with D maybe TRBD1 (6 bases). The CDR3 loop spans 17 amino acids. Germline V gives CDR1 MNHNS, CDR2 SASEGT. The V end was cut by 5 bases, the J end by 7 bases, with 23 bases between. The CDR3 is CASSQERSGHKFGELFF. The DNA for the CDR3 is TGTGCCAGCAGTCAAGAACGATCGGGACATAAATTCGGGGAGCTGTTTTTT.

The chain is built from TRBV28 and TRBJ1-4; 7 bases agree with TRBD1. This CDR3 contains 16 residues. Per germline, CDR1 MDHEN and CDR2 SYDVKM. V gave up 2 bases and J gave up 6 bases; unmatched junction bases: 9. CDR3 nucleotide sequence: TGTGCCAGCAGTTTACCCCGACAGGGTTTGTATGAAAAACTGTTTTTT. Its translation: CASSLPRQGLYEKLFF. Full variable domain (remainder filled in from reference TRBV28 and TRBJ1-4): DVKVTQSSRYLVKRTGEKVFLECVQDMDHENMFWYRQDPGLGLRLIYFSYDVKMKEKGDIPEGYSVSREKKERFSLILESASTNQTSMYLCASSLPRQGLYEKLFFGSGTQLSVL.

As for this clone: The sample contains more than one DNA sequence encoding this CDR3. This sequence joins TRBV12-5 and TRBJ2-2, with TRBD1 identical over 9 bases. Germline CDR1 LGHNT, CDR2 FRNRAP. V trimming: 6 bases; J trimming: 1 base; junction bases outside the gene matches: 3. The CDR3 is made up of 15 amino acids. In nucleotides, the CDR3 is TGTGCTAGTGGGACGGGACAGGGGAACACCGGGGAGCTGTTTTTT. Translation gives CASGTGQGNTGELFF.

The rearrangement links TRBV19 to TRBJ1-1; 10 bases fit TRBD1. Germline V gene sequence: CDR1 LNHDA, CDR2 SQIVND (reference sequence). Trimming took 10 bases from V and 3 from J; bases not matched to a gene: 17. The CDR3 covers 17 residues. The CDR3 reads CATLSRDRGYEDTEAFF. CDR3 bases: TGTGCCACTCTCTCCCGGGACAGGGGTTATGAAGACACTGAAGCTTTCTTT.

CDR3: CATRTAGASYTF. CDR3 DNA sequence: TGTGCCACCAGAACCGCAGGGGCGAGCTACACCTTC. V gene TRBV19 combines with J gene TRBJ1-2, with D possibly matching TRBD1 (6 bases). This CDR3 is built from 12 residues. Trimming removed 10 bases from V and 9 bases from J, with 18 bases in between. The germline V gene has CDR1 LNHDA and CDR2 SQIVND (reference sequence).

The chain links TRBV7-9 to TRBJ2-7; D not certain. V lost 2 bases to trimming and J lost 3 bases, with 17 bases between them. CDR1 is SEHNR, CDR2 FQNEAQ, per germline (reference sequence). The CDR3 contains 16 residues. The CDR3 nucleotides are TGTGCCAGCAGCTTAAGGCAGACTTCTAATTACTACGAGCAGTACTTC. Translated: CASSLRQTSNYYEQYF.